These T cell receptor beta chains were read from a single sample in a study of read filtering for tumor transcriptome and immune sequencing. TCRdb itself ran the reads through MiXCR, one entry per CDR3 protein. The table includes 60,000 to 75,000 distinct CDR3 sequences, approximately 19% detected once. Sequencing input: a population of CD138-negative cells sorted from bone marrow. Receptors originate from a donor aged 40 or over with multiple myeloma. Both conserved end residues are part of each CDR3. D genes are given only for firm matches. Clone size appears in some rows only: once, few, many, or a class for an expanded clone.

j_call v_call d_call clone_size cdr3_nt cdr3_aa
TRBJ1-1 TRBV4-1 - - TGCGCCAGCAGCCAAGAAACAAAAGGGGCTGAAGCTCTCTTT CASSQETKGAEALF
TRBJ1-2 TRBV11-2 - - TGTGCCAGCAGCTTACAGGGAAATGGCTACACCTTC CASSLQGNGYTF
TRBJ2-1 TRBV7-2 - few TGTGCCAGCAGCTCCCGGGCTGCCAGAGCCCTCCACAATGAGCAGTTCTTC CASSSRAARALHNEQFF
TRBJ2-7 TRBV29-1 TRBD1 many TGCAGCGTTACCGGGACAGGGGGCGCGGTGCAGTACTTC CSVTGTGGAVQYF
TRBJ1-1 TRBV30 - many TGTGCCTGGACCAGGGCCACTGAAGCTTTCTTT CAWTRATEAFF
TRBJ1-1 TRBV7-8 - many TGTGCCAGCAGCTTGTTTTACGGAGAGAACACTGAAGCTTTCTTT CASSLFYGENTEAFF
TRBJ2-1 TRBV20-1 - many TGCAGTGCTAGAGCCTACCCCGAATTGGGTTACAATGAGCAGTTCTTC CSARAYPELGYNEQFF
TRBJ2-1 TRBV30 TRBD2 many TGTGCCTGGAGTGGGGGACTAGCGGGAGTGAATGAGCAGTTCTTC CAWSGGLAGVNEQFF
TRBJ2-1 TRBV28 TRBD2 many TGTGCCAGCAAACACTCGGGACTAGCGGGCAATGAGCAGTTCTTC CASKHSGLAGNEQFF
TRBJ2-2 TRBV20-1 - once TGCGGTGCTAGGGTTGGTGGAAGGGGCGACACCGGGGAGCTGTTTTTT CGARVGGRGDTGELFF
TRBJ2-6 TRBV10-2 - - TGCGCCAGCAGTGGGGGAGCTGGGGCCAACGTCCTGACTTTC CASSGGAGANVLTF
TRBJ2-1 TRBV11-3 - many TGTGCCAGCAGCTTAAGCCTGGGTGAGCAGTTCTTC CASSLSLGEQFF
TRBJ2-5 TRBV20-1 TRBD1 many TGCAGTGCTGAACAGGGGGCGAAAGAGACCCAGTACTTC CSAEQGAKETQYF
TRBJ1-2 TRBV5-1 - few TGCGCCAGCAGCTTGGAACCCGCCGGGGGCTACACCTTC CASSLEPAGGYTF
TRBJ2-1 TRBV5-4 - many TGTGCCAGCAGCTTTGGGACGGAGCGCTACAATGAGCAGTTCTTC CASSFGTERYNEQFF
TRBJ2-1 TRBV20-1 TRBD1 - TGCAGTGCCTCCGGGACAGGGTCCAATGAGCAGTTCTTC CSASGTGSNEQFF